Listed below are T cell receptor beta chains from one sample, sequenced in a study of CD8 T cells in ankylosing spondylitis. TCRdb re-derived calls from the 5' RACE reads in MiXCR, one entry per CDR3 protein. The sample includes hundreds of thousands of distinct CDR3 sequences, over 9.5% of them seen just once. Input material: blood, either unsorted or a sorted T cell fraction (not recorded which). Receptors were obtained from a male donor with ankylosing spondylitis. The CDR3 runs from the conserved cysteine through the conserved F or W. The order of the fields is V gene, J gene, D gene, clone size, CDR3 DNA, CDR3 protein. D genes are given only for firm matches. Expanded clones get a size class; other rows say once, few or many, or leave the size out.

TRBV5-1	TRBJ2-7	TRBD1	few	TGCGCCAGCAGCTTGGAGACAGGGGGGTCCTACGAGCAGTACTTC	CASSLETGGSYEQYF
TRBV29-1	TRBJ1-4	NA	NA	TGCAGCGTTGCGGCAACTAATGAAAAACTGTTTTTT	CSVAATNEKLFF
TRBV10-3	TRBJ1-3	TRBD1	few	TGTGCCACGGGGACAGGGAACTCTGGAAACACCATATATTTT	CATGTGNSGNTIYF
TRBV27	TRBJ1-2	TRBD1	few	TGTGCCAGCAGTACCTATGGGACAGGGGCGGTTGGCTACACCTTC	CASSTYGTGAVGYTF
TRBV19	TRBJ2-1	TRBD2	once	TGTGCCAGTAGTATAGAGCGGACTAGCGGGGGGAATGAGCAGTTCTTC	CASSIERTSGGNEQFF
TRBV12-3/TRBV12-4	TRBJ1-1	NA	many	TGTGCCAGCCGTTTCCGGGGGCTCACTGAAGCTTTCTTT	CASRFRGLTEAFF
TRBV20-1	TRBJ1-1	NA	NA	TGCAGTGCTCCTCTTCTGGGCCGCACTGAAGCTTTCTTT	CSAPLLGRTEAFF
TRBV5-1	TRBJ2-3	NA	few	TGCGCCAGCAGCCCAGACGGCTCTAGCACAGATACGCAGTATTTT	CASSPDGSSTDTQYF
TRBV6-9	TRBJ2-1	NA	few	TGTGCCAGCAGACTAGCAATCAATGAGCAGTTCTTC	CASRLAINEQFF
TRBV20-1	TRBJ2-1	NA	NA	TGCAGTCCGAGGGGGTGGGAGAAGCAGTTCTTC	CSPRGWEKQFF
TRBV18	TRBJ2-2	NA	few	TGTGCCAGCTCAATGATCACCGGGGAGCTGTTTTTT	CASSMITGELFF
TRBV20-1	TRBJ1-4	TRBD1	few	TGCAGTGCTTCGGACAGGAAGAAAAAACTGTTTTTT	CSASDRKKKLFF
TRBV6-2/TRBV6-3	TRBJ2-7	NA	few	TGTGCCAGCAGTTACGGTAGCGGATCCTACGAGCAGTACTTC	CASSYGSGSYEQYF
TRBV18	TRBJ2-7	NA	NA	TGTGCCAGCTCACAAAACACCAAACCGGCAACCTACGAGCAGTACTTC	CASSQNTKPATYEQYF
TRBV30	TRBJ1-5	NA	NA	TGTGCCTGGAGTTCGAGTGGGAATCAGCCCCAGCATTTT	CAWSSSGNQPQHF
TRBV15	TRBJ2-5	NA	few	TGTGCCACCAGCAGAGGGGCAGACCAAGAGACCCAGTACTTC	CATSRGADQETQYF
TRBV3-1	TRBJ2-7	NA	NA	TGTGCCAGCAGCCCCACGGCGATGAGGGGCTCCTACGAGCAGTACTTC	CASSPTAMRGSYEQYF
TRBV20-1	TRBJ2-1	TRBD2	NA	TGCAGTGCTAGATATCTCGGGGGGGCAGACAATGAGCAGTTCTTC	CSARYLGGADNEQFF
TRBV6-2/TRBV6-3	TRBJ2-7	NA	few	TGTGCCAGCAGCCTTCACAGAGGCAACACACCGGGACTCTTCTACGAGCAGTACTTC	CASSLHRGNTPGLFYEQYF
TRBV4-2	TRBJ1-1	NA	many	TGTGCCAGCAGCCAAGACACCTTCGGGAACACTGAAGCTTTCTTT	CASSQDTFGNTEAFF
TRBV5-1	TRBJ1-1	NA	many	TGCGCCAGCAGCTTGATCCCCACGAACACTGAAGCTTTCTTT	CASSLIPTNTEAFF
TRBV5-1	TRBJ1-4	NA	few	TGCGCCAGCAGCTTGGGTCTGGCCAGAGATGAAAAACTGTTTTTT	CASSLGLARDEKLFF
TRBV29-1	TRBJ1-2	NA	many	TGCAGCGTTGGGACAGTCTATGGCTACACCTTC	CSVGTVYGYTF
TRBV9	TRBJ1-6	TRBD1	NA	TGTGCCAGCAGCGGAGGGACAGCCTATAATTCACCCCTCCACTTT	CASSGGTAYNSPLHF
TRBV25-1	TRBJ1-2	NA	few	TGTGCCAGCAGTGAGTCCTCACGGGGGTACGGAGGCTACACCTTC	CASSESSRGYGGYTF
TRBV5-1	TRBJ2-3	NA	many	TGTGCCAGCAGCCCCGGTACTAGCACAGATACGCAGTATTTT	CASSPGTSTDTQYF
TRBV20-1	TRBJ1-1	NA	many	TGCAGTGTCAAAACGGGGCGTTACACTGAAGCTTTCTTT	CSVKTGRYTEAFF
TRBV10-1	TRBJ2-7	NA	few	TGCGCCAGCAGTGAATCCCCGGGACTCGAGCAGTACTTC	CASSESPGLEQYF
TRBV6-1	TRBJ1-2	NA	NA	TGTGCCAGCAGTGCCCGGGCCTGGGAGAACTATGGCTACACCTTC	CASSARAWENYGYTF
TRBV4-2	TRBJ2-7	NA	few	TGTGCCAGCAGCCAAGCCCTGGGTTCGGCAATCGAGCAGTACTTC	CASSQALGSAIEQYF
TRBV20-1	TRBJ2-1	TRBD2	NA	TGCAGTGCTAGAGAAAGAGCGGGAGGGCCCGGGGGCTACAATGAGCAGTTCTTC	CSARERAGGPGGYNEQFF
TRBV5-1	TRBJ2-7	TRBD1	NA	TGCGCCAGCAGCTCCCTTGGACAGGGGGGTTATGAGCAGTACTTC	CASSSLGQGGYEQYF
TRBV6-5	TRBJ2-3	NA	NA	TGTGCCAGCAGTTACCTGGGGACGGACACAGATACGCAGTATTTT	CASSYLGTDTDTQYF
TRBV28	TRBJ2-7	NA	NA	TGTGCCAGCAGTTCCACGGCCCCTATTCGATTCCTCTACTTC	CASSSTAPIRFLYF
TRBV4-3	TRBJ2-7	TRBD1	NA	TGCGCCAGCAGCCAAGCGCGTGCAGGGGGCTACGAGCAGTACTTC	CASSQARAGGYEQYF
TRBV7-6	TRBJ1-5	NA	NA	TGTGCCAGCAGCTACCTACCGGGACCAGGGGAAGAACAGCCCCAGCATTTT	CASSYLPGPGEEQPQHF
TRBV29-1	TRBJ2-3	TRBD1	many	TGCAGCGTTTTCCTCCAGGGGGCGGTTGGGACAGATACGCAGTATTTT	CSVFLQGAVGTDTQYF
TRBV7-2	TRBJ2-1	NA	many	TGTGCCAGCAGCTTAGGGGACTGGTCCTGGGGGCAGTTCTTC	CASSLGDWSWGQFF
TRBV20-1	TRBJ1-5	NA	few	TGCAGTGCTAGTCGACGGATCAATCAGCCCCAGCATTTT	CSASRRINQPQHF
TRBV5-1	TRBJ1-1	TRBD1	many	TGCGCCAGCAAGGGACAGGGGATGAACACTGAAGCTTTCTTT	CASKGQGMNTEAFF
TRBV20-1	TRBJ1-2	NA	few	TGCAGTGCTCCCCCGGGACAAAGGGAAGAGGATGGCTACACCTTC	CSAPPGQREEDGYTF
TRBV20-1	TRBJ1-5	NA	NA	TGCAGTGCTAGTCGTGGGCAGGTATATCAGCCCCAGCATTTT	CSASRGQVYQPQHF
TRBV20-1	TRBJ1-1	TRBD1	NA	TGCAGTGTGCGCAGGGGGCGGAACACTGAAGCTTTCTTT	CSVRRGRNTEAFF
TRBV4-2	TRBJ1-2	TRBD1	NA	TGTGCCAGCAGCCACGGACAGGGCGGAGACTATGGCTACACCTTC	CASSHGQGGDYGYTF
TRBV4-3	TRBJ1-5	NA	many	TGCGCCAGCAGCCAAGGCCTTAATCAGCCCCAGCATTTT	CASSQGLNQPQHF
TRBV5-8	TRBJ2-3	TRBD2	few	TGTGCCAGCAGCTGGTCCCGGACTAGCGGAGGCACAGATACGCAGTATTTT	CASSWSRTSGGTDTQYF
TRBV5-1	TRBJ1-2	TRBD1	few	TGCGCCAGCGGACAGGGGGCGAACTATGGCTACACCTTC	CASGQGANYGYTF
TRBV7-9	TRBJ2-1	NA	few	TGTGCCAGCAAAAGAGCGGGCGTGGGGAATGAGCAGTTCTTC	CASKRAGVGNEQFF
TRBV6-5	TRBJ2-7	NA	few	TGTGCCAGCAGTTACCTAAGGGCCTACGAGCAGTACTTC	CASSYLRAYEQYF
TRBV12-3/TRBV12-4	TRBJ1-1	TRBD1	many	TGTGCCAGCAGCCCCGACAGGGCCACTGAAGCTTTCTTT	CASSPDRATEAFF
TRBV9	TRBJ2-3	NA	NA	TGTGCCAGCAGCGCCGGCGGAGCTAGCACAGATACGCAGTATTTT	CASSAGGASTDTQYF
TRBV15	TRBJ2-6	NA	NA	TGTGCCACCAGCAGATGGATGTGGGCGGGGAGCTCTGGGGCCAACGTCCTGACTTTC	CATSRWMWAGSSGANVLTF
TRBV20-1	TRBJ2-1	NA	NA	TGCAGTGCGGACTACAGGAGATCCTACAATGAGCAGTTCTTC	CSADYRRSYNEQFF
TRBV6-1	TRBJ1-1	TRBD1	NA	TGTGCCAGCAGAGAGACAGGGATGAACACTGAAGCTTTCTTT	CASRETGMNTEAFF
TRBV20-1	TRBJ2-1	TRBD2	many	TGCAGTGCTAGTAGGCGGGAGGGTTACAATGAGCAGTTCTTC	CSASRREGYNEQFF
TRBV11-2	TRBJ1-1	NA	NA	TGTGCCAGCAGCTTAGACTTGACGCGCACTGAAGCTTTCTTT	CASSLDLTRTEAFF
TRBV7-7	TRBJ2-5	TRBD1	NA	TGTGCTAGCAGCCGACAGGGGGGCGGAGGGACCCAGTACTTC	CASSRQGGGGTQYF
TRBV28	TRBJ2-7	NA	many	TGTGCCAGCAGTTTGATAGGGTACGAGCAGTACTTC	CASSLIGYEQYF